This T cell receptor (beta chain) appears in the sequencing data of a study of T cell responses to AZD1222 COVID-19 vaccine. Study-wide results and caveats: Elevations in Spike-specific TCR breadth and depth followed administration of two AZD1222 doses. Females outnumbered males among donors, who were mostly white British; clonal diversity was possibly underestimated. Spike was spanned by vaccine-associated CD4 TCRs, with dominance at 160-218 and 743-854.

CDR3 length: 15 amino acids. With V trimmed by 5 bases and J by 5 bases, 3 bases remained unmatched. Germline-derived CDR1 and CDR2 are ENHRY and SYGVKD. Profiled with immunoSEQ multiplex PCR; TCRdb holds only in-frame clones, not every one. This sample carries some 99,000 clones, about nine tenths of them seen once, and the ten largest clones take more than 15%. To note about this clone: The antigen is not known.

The rearrangement joins TRBV10-3 to TRBJ1-4, with TRBD1 matching over 12 bases. This TCR was sampled from an adult who received the AZD1222 COVID-19 vaccine. The sample was peripheral blood, taken 28 days after the second AZD1222 dose. CDR3 DNA: TGTGCCATCAGTAAGGGACAGGGGGCGAATGAAAAACTGTTTTTT. Translated: CAISKGQGANEKLFF.